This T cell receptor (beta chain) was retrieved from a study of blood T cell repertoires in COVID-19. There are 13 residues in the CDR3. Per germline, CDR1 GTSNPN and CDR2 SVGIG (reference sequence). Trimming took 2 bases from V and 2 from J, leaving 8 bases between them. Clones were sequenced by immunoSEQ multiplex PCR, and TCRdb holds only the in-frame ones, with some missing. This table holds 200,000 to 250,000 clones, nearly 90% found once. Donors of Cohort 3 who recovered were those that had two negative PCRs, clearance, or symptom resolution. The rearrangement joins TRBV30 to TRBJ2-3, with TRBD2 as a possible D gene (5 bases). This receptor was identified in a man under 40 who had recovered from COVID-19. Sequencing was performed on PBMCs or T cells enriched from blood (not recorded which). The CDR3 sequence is CAWSRGDTDTQYF. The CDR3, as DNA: TGTGCCTGGAGTCGGGGTGACACAGATACGCAGTATTTT.